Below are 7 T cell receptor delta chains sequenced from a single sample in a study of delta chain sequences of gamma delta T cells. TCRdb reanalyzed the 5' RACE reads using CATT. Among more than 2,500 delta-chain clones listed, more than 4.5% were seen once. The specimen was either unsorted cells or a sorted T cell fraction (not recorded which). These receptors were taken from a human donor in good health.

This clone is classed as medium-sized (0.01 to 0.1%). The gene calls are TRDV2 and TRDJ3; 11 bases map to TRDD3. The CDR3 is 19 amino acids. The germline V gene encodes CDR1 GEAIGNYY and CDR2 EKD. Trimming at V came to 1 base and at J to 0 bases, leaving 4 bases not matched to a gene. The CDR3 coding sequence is TGTGCCTGTGACACGTTACTGGGGGATAGCTCCTGGGACACCCGACAGATGTTTTTC. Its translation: CACDTLLGDSSWDTRQMFF.

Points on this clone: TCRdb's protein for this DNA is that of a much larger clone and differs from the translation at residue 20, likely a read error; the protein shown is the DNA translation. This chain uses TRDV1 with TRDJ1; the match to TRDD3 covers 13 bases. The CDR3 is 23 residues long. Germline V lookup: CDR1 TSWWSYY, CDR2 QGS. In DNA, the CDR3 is TGTGCTCTTGGGACTACTTCCTATTCATACTGGGGGATACGCTGGAGTGGGGGCGATGAACTCATCTTT. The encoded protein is CALGTTSYSYWGIRWSGGDELIF.

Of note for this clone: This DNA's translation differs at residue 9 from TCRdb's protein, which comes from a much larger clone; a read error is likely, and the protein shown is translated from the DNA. As DNA, the CDR3 is TGTGCCTGTGACGCTATGGGGGATGCCGATAAACTCATCTTT. This gives the protein CACDAMGDADKLIF. This chain connects TRDV2 to TRDJ1, with 8 bases matching TRDD3. Trimming removed 3 bases from V and 3 bases from J; junction bases left unmatched: 5. This CDR3 region has 14 residues. Germline assignment: CDR1 GEAIGNYY and CDR2 EKD.

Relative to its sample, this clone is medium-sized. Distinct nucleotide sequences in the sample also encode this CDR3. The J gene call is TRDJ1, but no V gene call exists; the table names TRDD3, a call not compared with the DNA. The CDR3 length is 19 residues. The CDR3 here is CSAEFLGEYWAPRAHELIF. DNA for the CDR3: TGTTCAGCTGAGTTCTTGGGGGAGTACTGGGCTCCACGTGCCCATGAACTCATCTTT.

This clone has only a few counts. CDR3 coding DNA: TGTGCCTGTGACACCGTACGCTCCACCCCCCCCTTGGTTGGGGGATACGCGGTGGAACACGATAAACTCATCTTT. Its protein product is CACDTVRSTPPLVGGYAVEHDKLIF. J is TRDJ1 and V is TRDV2; 11 bases agree with TRDD3. The V segment lost 0 bases and the J segment 4 bases; nucleotides outside the gene matches: 33. CDR3 length equals 25 residues. Germline V CDR1 and CDR2: GEAIGNYY, EKD.

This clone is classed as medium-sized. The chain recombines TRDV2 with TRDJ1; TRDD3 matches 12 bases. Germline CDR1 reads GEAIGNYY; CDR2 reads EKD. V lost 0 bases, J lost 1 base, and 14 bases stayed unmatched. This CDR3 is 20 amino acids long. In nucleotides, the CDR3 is TGTGCCTGTGACACCGTACCCACTGGGGGATACCCTCCCCGCACCGATAAACTCATCTTT. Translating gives CACDTVPTGGYPPRTDKLIF.

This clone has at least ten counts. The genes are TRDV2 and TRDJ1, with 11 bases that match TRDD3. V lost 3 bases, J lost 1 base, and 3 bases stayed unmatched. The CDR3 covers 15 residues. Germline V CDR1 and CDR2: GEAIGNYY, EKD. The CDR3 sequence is CACDYWGISTDKLIF. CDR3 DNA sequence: TGTGCCTGTGACTACTGGGGGATAAGCACCGATAAACTCATCTTT.